This T cell receptor beta chain was obtained from a study of sequential checkpoint blockade in melanoma. Treatment in this sample: randomized to nivolumab then ipilimumab (arm A) or the reverse (arm B). The CDR3 is made up of 11 amino acids. CDR1 and CDR2 from the germline V gene are MNHNY and SVGAGI (reference sequence). The V end was cut by 4 bases, the J end by 6 bases, with 7 bases between. Clones were read by immunoSEQ multiplex PCR, and TCRdb kept only the in-frame ones, dropping some. The data show under 40,000 clones, 86% seen once. The chain employs TRBV6-6 and TRBJ2-7; D gene unclear. This TCR came from a human donor with melanoma. The material sequenced was CD8+ T cells sorted from blood (inferred from file names), taken from a patient given nivolumab and ipilimumab in sequence. The CDR3 loop is CASSSAGEQYF. Written as DNA, the CDR3 is TGTGCCAGCAGTTCCGCCGGCGAGCAGTACTTC.